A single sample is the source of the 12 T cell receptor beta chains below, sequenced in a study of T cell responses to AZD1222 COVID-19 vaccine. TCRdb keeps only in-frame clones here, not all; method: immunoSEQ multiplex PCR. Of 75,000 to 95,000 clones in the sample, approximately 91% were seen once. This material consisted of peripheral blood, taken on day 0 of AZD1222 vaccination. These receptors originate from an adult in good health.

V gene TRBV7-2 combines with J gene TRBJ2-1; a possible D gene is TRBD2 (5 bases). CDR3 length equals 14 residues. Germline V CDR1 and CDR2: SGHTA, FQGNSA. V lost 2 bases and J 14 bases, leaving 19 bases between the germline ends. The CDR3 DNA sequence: TGTGCCAGCAGCTTACTGGGTACACAGCGGAGCAAGTTCTTC. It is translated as CASSLLGTQRSKFF.

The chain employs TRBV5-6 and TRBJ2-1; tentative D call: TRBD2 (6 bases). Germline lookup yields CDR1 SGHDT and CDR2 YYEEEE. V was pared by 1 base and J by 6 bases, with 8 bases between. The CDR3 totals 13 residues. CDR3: CASSLLGLNEQFF. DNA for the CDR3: TGTGCCAGCAGCTTGTTGGGACTCAATGAGCAGTTCTTC.

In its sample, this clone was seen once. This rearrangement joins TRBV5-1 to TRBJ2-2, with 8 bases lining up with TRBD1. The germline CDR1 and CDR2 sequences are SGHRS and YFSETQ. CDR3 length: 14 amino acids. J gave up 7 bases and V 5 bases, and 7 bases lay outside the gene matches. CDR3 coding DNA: TGCGCCAGCAGTGGACAGGGAAGCATCGGGGAGCTGTTTTTT. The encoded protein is CASSGQGSIGELFF.

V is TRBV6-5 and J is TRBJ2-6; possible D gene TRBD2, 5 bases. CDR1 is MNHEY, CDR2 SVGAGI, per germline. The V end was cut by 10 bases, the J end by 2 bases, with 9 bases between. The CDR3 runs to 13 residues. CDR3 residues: CATTGAGANVLTF. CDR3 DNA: TGTGCCACGACCGGGGCTGGGGCCAACGTCCTGACTTTC.

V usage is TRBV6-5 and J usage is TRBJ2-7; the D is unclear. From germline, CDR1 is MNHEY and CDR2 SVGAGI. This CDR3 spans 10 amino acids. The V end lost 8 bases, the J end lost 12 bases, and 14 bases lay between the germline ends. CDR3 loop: CASPIPRGYF. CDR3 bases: TGTGCCAGCCCTATCCCCCGCGGGTACTTC.

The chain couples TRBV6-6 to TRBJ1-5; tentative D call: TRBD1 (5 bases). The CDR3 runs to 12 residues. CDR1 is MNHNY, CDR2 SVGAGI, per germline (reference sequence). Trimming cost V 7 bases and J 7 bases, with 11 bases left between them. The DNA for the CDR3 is TGTGCCAGCACCACGAGGGGCCAGCCCCAGCATTTT. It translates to CASTTRGQPQHF.

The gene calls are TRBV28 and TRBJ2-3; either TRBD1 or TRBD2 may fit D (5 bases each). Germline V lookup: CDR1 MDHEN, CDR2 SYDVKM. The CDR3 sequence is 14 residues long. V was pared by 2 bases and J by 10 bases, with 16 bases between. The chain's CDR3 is CASSLEGPSRAQYF. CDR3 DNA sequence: TGTGCCAGCAGTTTAGAGGGACCCTCGAGGGCGCAGTATTTT. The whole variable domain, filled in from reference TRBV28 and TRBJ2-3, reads DVKVTQSSRYLVKRTGEKVFLECVQDMDHENMFWYRQDPGLGLRLIYFSYDVKMKEKGDIPEGYSVSREKKERFSLILESASTNQTSMYLCASSLEGPSRAQYFGPGTRLTVL.

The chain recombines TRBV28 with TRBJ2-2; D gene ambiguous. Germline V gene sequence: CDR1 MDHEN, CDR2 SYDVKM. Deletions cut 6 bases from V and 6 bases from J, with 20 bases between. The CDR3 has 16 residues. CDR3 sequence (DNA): TGTGCCAGCAGCCTTCGTCGGGCAGTCAATTCCGGGGAGCTGTTTTTT. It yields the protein CASSLRRAVNSGELFF.

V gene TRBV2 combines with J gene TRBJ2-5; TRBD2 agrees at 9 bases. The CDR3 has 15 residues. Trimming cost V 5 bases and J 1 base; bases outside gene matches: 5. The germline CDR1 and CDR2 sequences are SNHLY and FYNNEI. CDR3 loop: CASSRAGGTQETQYF. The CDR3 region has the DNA TGTGCCAGCAGTCGGGCGGGAGGGACCCAAGAGACCCAGTACTTC.

CDR3 nucleotide sequence: TGTGCCAGCAGCTCCCGGGGAGGCGGAAAACTGTTTTTT. This translates into CASSSRGGGKLFF. The chain combines TRBV9 with TRBJ1-4; no firm D call. Deletions cut 4 bases from V and 10 bases from J, with 14 bases between. The CDR3 sequence is 13 residues long. Germline values: CDR1 SGDLS, CDR2 YYNGEE.

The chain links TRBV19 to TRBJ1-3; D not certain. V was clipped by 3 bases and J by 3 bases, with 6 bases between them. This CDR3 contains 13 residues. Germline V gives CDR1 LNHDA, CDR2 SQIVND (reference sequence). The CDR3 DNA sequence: TGTGCCAGTAGTATCGGCGGTGGAAACACCATATATTTT. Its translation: CASSIGGGNTIYF.

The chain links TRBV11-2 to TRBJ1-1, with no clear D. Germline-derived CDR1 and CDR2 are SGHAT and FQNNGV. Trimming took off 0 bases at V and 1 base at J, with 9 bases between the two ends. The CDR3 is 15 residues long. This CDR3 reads CASSLDPGPNTEAFF. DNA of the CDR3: TGTGCCAGCAGCTTAGATCCAGGCCCGAACACTGAAGCTTTCTTT.